This section outlines one TCR beta chain sequence together with its context. As yet, its antigen is unknown. V was pared by 2 bases and J by 9 bases, with 8 bases between. CDR1 GTSNPN and CDR2 SVGIG come from the germline V gene (reference sequence). The length of the CDR3 is 11 residues. The method was immunoSEQ multiplex PCR; TCRdb's version includes in-frame clones alone and lacks a portion of them. The table has around 140,000 clones, approximately 94% seen once. The sample belongs to a study of T cell responses to AZD1222 COVID-19 vaccine. Study at large: Timing groups of about 4 and about 12 weeks for second doses were pooled. Regarding the study as a whole: There were mostly white British donors and more females than males, and clonal diversity was possibly underestimated. Unmutated variant regions are reportedly the target of nearly half of TCRs that are spike-specific.

Sample: peripheral blood, taken on day 0 of AZD1222 vaccination. The sequence was collected from an adult in good health. The genes are TRBV30 and TRBJ2-1, with D unclear. The CDR3: CAWSLGIEQFF. In DNA form, the CDR3 reads TGTGCCTGGAGTCTCGGTATTGAGCAGTTCTTC. Supplemented by reference TRBV30 and TRBJ2-1, the full variable domain reads SQTIHQWPATLVQPVGSPLSLECTVEGTSNPNLYWYRQAAGRGLQLLFYSVGIGQISSEVPQNLSASRPQDRQFILSSKKLLLSDSGFYLCAWSLGIEQFFGPGTRLTVL.